This T cell receptor (beta chain) was observed in a study of blood T cell repertoires in COVID-19. This clone was seen just once. The protocol was immunoSEQ multiplex PCR, while the TCRdb copy is restricted to in-frame clones and leaves out a portion. This repertoire shows around 160,000 clones, 84% found once; its top ten account for less than 6%. The sequence was collected from a woman aged 45 to 65 who had been exposed to COVID-19. The specimen sequenced was PBMCs or T cells enriched from blood (not recorded which).

CDR3 protein: CASSQNRDTSHTF. The DNA for the CDR3 is TGCGCCAGCAGCCAAAACCGGGACACGTCGCACACCTTC. The chain uses TRBV4-3 and TRBJ1-2; D is perhaps TRBD1 (6 bases). CDR3 length: 13 amino acids. The germline V and J ends were trimmed by 2 bases and 12 bases, with 16 bases remaining between them. From germline, CDR1 is LGHNA and CDR2 YSLEER.